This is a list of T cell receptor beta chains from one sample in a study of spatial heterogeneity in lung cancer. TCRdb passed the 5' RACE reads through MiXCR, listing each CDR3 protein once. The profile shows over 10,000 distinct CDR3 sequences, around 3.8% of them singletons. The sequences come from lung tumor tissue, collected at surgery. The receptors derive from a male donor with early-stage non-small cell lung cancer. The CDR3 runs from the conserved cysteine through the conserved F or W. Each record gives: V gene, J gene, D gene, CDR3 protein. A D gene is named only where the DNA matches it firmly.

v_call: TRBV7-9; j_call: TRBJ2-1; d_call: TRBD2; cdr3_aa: CASTLAGVPYNEQFF
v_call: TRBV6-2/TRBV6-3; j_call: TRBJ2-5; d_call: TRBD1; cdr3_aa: CASSYGRTGRKETQYF
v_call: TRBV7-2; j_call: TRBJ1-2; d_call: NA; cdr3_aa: CASSLAFGYGYTF
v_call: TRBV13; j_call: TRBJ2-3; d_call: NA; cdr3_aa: CASRPGHGYTDTQYF
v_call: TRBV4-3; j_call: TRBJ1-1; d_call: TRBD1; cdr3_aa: CASSQGVDRGNTEAFF
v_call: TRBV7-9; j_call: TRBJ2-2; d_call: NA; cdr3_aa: CASSLGEGDTNTGELFF
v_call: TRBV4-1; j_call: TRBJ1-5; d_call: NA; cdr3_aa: CASSQGSVNQPQHF
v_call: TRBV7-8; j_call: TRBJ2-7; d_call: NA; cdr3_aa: CASSSIVSALYEQYF
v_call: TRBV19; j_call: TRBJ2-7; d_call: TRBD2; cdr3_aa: CASSMIAGAGYEQYF
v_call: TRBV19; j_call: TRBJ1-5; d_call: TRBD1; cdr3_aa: CASSILGQGRFQPQHF
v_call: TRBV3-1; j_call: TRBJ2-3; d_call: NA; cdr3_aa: CASSQEGATQYF
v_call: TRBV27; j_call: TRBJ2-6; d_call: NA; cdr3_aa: CASSRRGLDAGANVLTF
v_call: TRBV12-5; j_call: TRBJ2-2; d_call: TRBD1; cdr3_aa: CASGLVRDGTGFSAGELFF
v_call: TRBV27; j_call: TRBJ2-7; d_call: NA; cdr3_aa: CASSFNQGSYEQYF
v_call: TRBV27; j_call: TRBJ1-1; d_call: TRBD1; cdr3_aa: CASSFGRGLNTEAFF
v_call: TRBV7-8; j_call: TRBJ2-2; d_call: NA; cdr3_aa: CASSLGDTGFTGELFF
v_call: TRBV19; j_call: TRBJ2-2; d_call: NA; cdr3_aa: CASSIGPRAGELFF
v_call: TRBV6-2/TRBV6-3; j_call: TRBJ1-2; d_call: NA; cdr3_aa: CASNLDGITGDTF
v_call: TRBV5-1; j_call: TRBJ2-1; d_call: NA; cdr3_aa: CASSPGSSGFYNEQFF
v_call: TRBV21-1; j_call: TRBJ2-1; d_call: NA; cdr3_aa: CASSTSNRGDEQFF
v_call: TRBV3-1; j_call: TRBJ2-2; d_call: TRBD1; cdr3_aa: CASSRTGVLKYTGELFF
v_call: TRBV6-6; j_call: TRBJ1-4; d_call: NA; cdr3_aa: CASSYYGQDSRNEKLFF
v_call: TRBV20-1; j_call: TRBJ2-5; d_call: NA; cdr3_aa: CSAVRGGGPQETQYF
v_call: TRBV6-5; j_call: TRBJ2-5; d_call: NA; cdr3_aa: CASQNIRGETQYF
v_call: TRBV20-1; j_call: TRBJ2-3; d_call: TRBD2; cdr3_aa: CSARWGGGAVSRTDTQYF
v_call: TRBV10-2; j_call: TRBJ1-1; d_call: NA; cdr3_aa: CASSPGPPNTEAFF
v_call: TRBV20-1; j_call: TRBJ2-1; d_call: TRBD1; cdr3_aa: CSIGTVYNEQFF
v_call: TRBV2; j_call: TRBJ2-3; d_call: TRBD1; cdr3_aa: CASRTGGYTDTQYF
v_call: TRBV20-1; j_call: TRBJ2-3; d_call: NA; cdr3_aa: CSAEHPGGGWSDTQYF
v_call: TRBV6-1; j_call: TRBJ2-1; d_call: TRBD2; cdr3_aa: CASTEDWGLAGVEQFF
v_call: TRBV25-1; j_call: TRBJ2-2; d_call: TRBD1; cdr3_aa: CASSVQGAYTGELFF